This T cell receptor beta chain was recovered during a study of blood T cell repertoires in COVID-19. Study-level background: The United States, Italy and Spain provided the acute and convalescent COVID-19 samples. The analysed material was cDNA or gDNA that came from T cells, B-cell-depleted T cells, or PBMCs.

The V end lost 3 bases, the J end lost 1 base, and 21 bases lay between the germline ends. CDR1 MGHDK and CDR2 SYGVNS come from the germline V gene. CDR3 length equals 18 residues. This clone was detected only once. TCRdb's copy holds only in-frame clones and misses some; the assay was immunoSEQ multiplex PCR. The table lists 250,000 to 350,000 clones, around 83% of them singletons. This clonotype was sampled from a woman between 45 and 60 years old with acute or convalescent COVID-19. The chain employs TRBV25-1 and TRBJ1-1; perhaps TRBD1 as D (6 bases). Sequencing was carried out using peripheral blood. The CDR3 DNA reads TGTGCCAGCAGTGAGGGAGGGGGGGGGATAGGATGGAACACTGAAGCTTTCTTT. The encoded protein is CASSEGGGGIGWNTEAFF.